These 14 T cell receptor beta chains share one sample of origin, sequenced in a study of graft-versus-host responses after intestinal transplantation. Using immunoSEQ multiplex PCR, the repertoire was profiled, and TCRdb retains in-frame clones only, with some absent. The sample lists about 93,000 clones, about 93% occurring once. Which antigens these TCRs recognize remains unknown. Here the sequenced sample was unstimulated CD8+ T cells sorted from spleen or lymph node cells, taken before intestinal transplant. The receptors were sampled from a human donor who received an intestinal transplant.

The chain uses TRBV6-1 and TRBJ2-5, with 9 bases lining up with TRBD2. CDR1 MNHNS and CDR2 SASEGT come from the germline V gene. The ends lost 2 bases at V and 5 bases at J; junction bases unmatched: 9. CDR3 length: 16 amino acids. DNA for the CDR3: TGTGCCAGCAGTGAATTCTGGGCTAGCGGGATTGAGACCCAGTACTTC. It codes for CASSEFWASGIETQYF.

The chain joins TRBV29-1 to TRBJ2-1; 9 nucleotides align to TRBD1. This CDR3 spans 13 amino acids. Per the germline V gene, CDR1 is SQVTM and CDR2 is ANQGSEA. Losses at the gene ends were 5 bases for V and 6 bases for J; bases not matched to a gene: 5. CDR3 nucleotides: TGCAGCGTTTGGACAGGGGAGAGCAATGAGCAGTTCTTC. The encoded protein is CSVWTGESNEQFF.

This chain uses TRBV15 with TRBJ1-1; D remains ambiguous. Germline V CDR1 and CDR2: LNHNV, YYDKDF (reference sequence). V lost 4 bases and J 0 bases, leaving 9 bases between the germline ends. There are 14 residues in the CDR3. The CDR3 DNA follows: TGTGCCACCAGCACTCGAGAGGTGAACACTGAAGCTTTCTTT. It yields the protein CATSTREVNTEAFF.

V gene TRBV4-1 combines with J gene TRBJ2-3; no clear D. The CDR3 has 12 residues. Looked up from germline, CDR1 is MGHRA and CDR2 is YSYEKL. V shed 5 bases and J shed 6 bases, with 9 bases lying between them. CDR3 in amino acids: CASSGYTDTQYF. As DNA, the CDR3 is TGCGCCAGCAGCGGTTACACGGATACGCAGTATTTT.

The chain links TRBV13 to TRBJ2-5, with 8 bases fitting TRBD1. The germline CDR1 and CDR2 sequences are PRHDT and FYEKMQ (reference sequence). Losses at the gene ends were 5 bases for V and 9 bases for J; bases not matched to a gene: 11. The length of the CDR3 is 14 residues. CDR3 sequence: CASSLDRAGLAQYF. CDR3 DNA: TGTGCCAGCAGCCTGGACAGGGCCGGCTTGGCCCAGTACTTC.

The rearrangement uses TRBV4-1 and TRBJ2-5; tentatively, D is TRBD1 (5 bases). V was pared by 0 bases and J by 9 bases, with 11 bases between. From germline, CDR1 is MGHRA and CDR2 YSYEKL. The CDR3 is 13 amino acids. CDR3 nucleotide sequence: TGCGCCAGCAGCCAAGAGACTCCCAGGGCCCAGTACTTC. Translation gives CASSQETPRAQYF.

The V and J genes are TRBV7-3 and TRBJ2-3; D is undetermined. Germline assignment: CDR1 SGHTA and CDR2 FQGTGA. The V gene lost 0 bases and the J gene lost 1 base, with 8 bases spanning the gap. The CDR3 length is 15 residues. The CDR3 loop reads CASSLTGGGTDTQYF. CDR3 bases: TGTGCCAGCAGCTTAACAGGCGGTGGCACAGATACGCAGTATTTT.

The chain couples TRBV5-6 to TRBJ2-1; D perhaps matches TRBD2 (5 bases). V lost 0 bases, J lost 9 bases, and 13 bases lay in between. The length of the CDR3 is 14 residues. Germline lookup yields CDR1 SGHDT and CDR2 YYEEEE. The CDR3 nucleotides are TGTGCCAGCAGCTTGGGGTCTTTCGGGATTGAGCAGTTCTTC. The encoded protein is CASSLGSFGIEQFF. Looking up the rest from reference TRBV5-6 and TRBJ2-1 gives the full variable domain: DAGVTQSPTHLIKTRGQQVTLRCSPKSGHDTVSWYQQALGQGPQFIFQYYEEEERQRGNFPDRFSGHQFPNYSSELNVNALLLGDSALYLCASSLGSFGIEQFFGPGTRLTVL.

V usage is TRBV12-5 and J usage is TRBJ2-7; possibly TRBD2 for D (6 bases). The germline gives CDR1 LGHNT, CDR2 FRNRAP. The V and J ends lost 7 bases and 0 bases respectively, with 10 bases between them. This CDR3 spans 13 amino acids. CDR3 bases: TGTGCTAGTGTGGGCGGGATCTCCTACGAGCAGTACTTC. This encodes CASVGGISYEQYF.

This chain uses TRBV9 with TRBJ1-2; D gene ambiguous. The germline gives CDR1 SGDLS, CDR2 YYNGEE. Trimming pared 5 bases from V and 0 bases from J, leaving 8 bases between. The length of the CDR3 is 13 residues. The CDR3: CASSFGSNYGYTF. As DNA, the CDR3 is TGTGCCAGCAGTTTCGGGTCTAACTATGGCTACACCTTC.

The chain links TRBV11-1 to TRBJ1-4, with D possibly matching TRBD1 (6 bases). The CDR3 is 16 residues long. V dropped 5 bases and J dropped 7 bases, with 20 bases sitting between them. From germline, CDR1 is SGHAT and CDR2 FQDESV (reference sequence). The CDR3 DNA reads as TGTGCCAGCAGCCCCCTATGGGACACCTCGGGTGAAAAACTGTTTTTT. Translated: CASSPLWDTSGEKLFF.

The chain has TRBV4-3 and TRBJ2-5, with 7 bases matching TRBD1. The germline CDR1 and CDR2 sequences are LGHNA and YSLEER. This CDR3 is 16 amino acids long. The V segment lost 3 bases and the J segment 5 bases; nucleotides outside the gene matches: 12. The CDR3: CASSHGRGPLRETQYF. The CDR3 DNA reads TGCGCCAGCAGCCATGGAAGGGGGCCCCTCCGGGAGACCCAGTACTTC.

In this sample, this clone turned up a few times. CDR3 DNA: TGTGCCAGCAGCGATACAGGGGGTGAAAAACTGTTTTTT. The encoded protein is CASSDTGGEKLFF. The chain links TRBV7-9 to TRBJ1-4; 8 bases align to TRBD1. Germline V lookup: CDR1 SEHNR, CDR2 FQNEAQ (reference sequence). The CDR3 has 13 residues. Trimming took 5 bases from V and 7 from J; bases not matched to a gene: 3.

The chain uses TRBV19 and TRBJ1-2, with 8 bases that match TRBD1. V was pared by 3 bases and J by 6 bases, with 12 bases of the junction left unmatched. The germline V gene has CDR1 LNHDA and CDR2 SQIVND (reference sequence). There are 16 residues in the CDR3. CDR3 in DNA: TGTGCCAGTAGTATTGACGCGTCAGGGGGCTCGGATGGCTACACCTTC. Translation: CASSIDASGGSDGYTF.